This is a list of T cell receptor beta chains from one sample in a study of cytomegalovirus exposure and HLA in healthy donors. Repertoires were generated with immunoSEQ multiplex PCR, while TCRdb's copy carries only in-frame clones and drops some. Of 200,000 to 250,000 clones listed, 85% were seen once; the top ten hold 1.3%. Sequenced input: PBMCs. The receptors derive from a human donor in good health. CDR3s include the opening cysteine and the closing phenylalanine or tryptophan. The D gene is left open where the match is weak. Some rows mark clone size as missing; the rest say once, few, many or name a class of expanded clone.

v_gene	d_gene	j_gene	abundance	CDR3nt	CDR3aa
TRBV6-5	.	TRBJ1-1	.	TGTGCCAGCAGTTACACACAGGGGAACACTGAAGCTTTCTTT	CASSYTQGNTEAFF
TRBV6-1	TRBD1	TRBJ1-2	.	TGTGCCAGCCCTCCCGGGACAGGAAACTATGGCTACACCTTC	CASPPGTGNYGYTF
TRBV2	.	TRBJ2-3	.	TGTGCCAGCAGTGGACAGGGCACAGATACGCAGTATTTT	CASSGQGTDTQYF
TRBV9	.	TRBJ1-1	.	TGTGCCAGCAGCGTAGACGTGGGCTTCGATAGTGAAGCTTTCTTT	CASSVDVGFDSEAFF
TRBV7-6	.	TRBJ1-1	.	TGTGCCAGCATTCCGGGACATTCGAACACTGAAGCTTTCTTT	CASIPGHSNTEAFF
TRBV4-3	TRBD2	TRBJ2-7	.	TGCGCCAGCAGCCAAGAGTGGAGCGGGAGTGTATACGAGCAGTACTTC	CASSQEWSGSVYEQYF
TRBV20-1	.	TRBJ1-1	.	TGCAGTGCCGAGCGCGGGACTGAAGCTTTCTTT	CSAERGTEAFF
TRBV2	.	TRBJ1-1	few	TGTGCCAGCAGTGAAGGGAGGGGCCGCGGGGACCTGAACACTGAAGCTTTCTTT	CASSEGRGRGDLNTEAFF
TRBV4-1	.	TRBJ1-2	.	TGCGCCAGCAGCCAAGATCTGGGTCTAGGTGGCTACACCTTC	CASSQDLGLGGYTF
TRBV7-9	TRBD1	TRBJ1-6	once	TGTGCCAGCAGCTCGGACAGGGGACCGCCCCTCCACTTT	CASSSDRGPPLHF
TRBV6-5	TRBD1	TRBJ1-2	.	TGTGCCACCGCGCTCCAGGGGGCAACTAACTATGGCTACACCTTC	CATALQGATNYGYTF
TRBV6-1	.	TRBJ2-2	.	TGTGCCACAAAAGCAGGGGGGACCGGGGAGCTGTTTTTT	CATKAGGTGELFF
TRBV10-3	TRBD1	TRBJ1-5	few	TGTGCCATCAGTGAGTCGGACAGGGGAAATCAGCCCCAGCATTTT	CAISESDRGNQPQHF
TRBV2	TRBD2	TRBJ2-7	.	TGTGCCAGCACACAGGGACTAGTCCTCGAGCAGTACTTC	CASTQGLVLEQYF
TRBV7-3	.	TRBJ2-3	.	TGTGCCAGCAGCCAAATAGCGGAAAGCACAGATACGCAGTATTTT	CASSQIAESTDTQYF
TRBV5-6	.	TRBJ2-3	.	TGTGCCAGCAGCTTGGACTTATATAGCACAGATACGCAGTATTTT	CASSLDLYSTDTQYF
TRBV5-1	.	TRBJ1-2	.	TGCGCCAGCAGCTTGGCCCGTGGAGGAACTAACTATGGCTACACCTTC	CASSLARGGTNYGYTF
TRBV6-5	.	TRBJ1-2	.	TGTGCCAGCAGTCAAACCCCGGAGGGCTATGGCTACACCTTC	CASSQTPEGYGYTF
TRBV9	TRBD1	TRBJ2-7	.	TGTGCCAGCAGCGTAGACGGGACAGGGACCTACGAGCAGTACTTC	CASSVDGTGTYEQYF
TRBV5-1	TRBD1	TRBJ2-2	once	TGCGCCAGCAGCTTGGAGACAGGGGGCACCGGGGAGCTGTTTTTT	CASSLETGGTGELFF
TRBV5-4	.	TRBJ2-5	.	TGTGCCAGCAGCTTGACAGGTCACCAGGAGACCCAGTACTTC	CASSLTGHQETQYF
TRBV7-9	TRBD2	TRBJ2-7	.	TGTGCCAGCAGCCAGTTACCGAGTAGCGGGAGGGCCTCCTACGAGCAGTACTTC	CASSQLPSSGRASYEQYF
TRBV5-1	TRBD1	TRBJ1-1	.	TGCGCCAGCAGCTCGTACAGGGGGCGCACTGAAGCTTTCTTT	CASSSYRGRTEAFF
TRBV4-3	.	TRBJ1-4	.	TGCGCCAGCAGCCCAGCGGAGCCAACTAATGAAAAACTGTTTTTT	CASSPAEPTNEKLFF
TRBV7-3	TRBD2	TRBJ2-7	.	TGTGCCAGCAGCCTCGGAGCGGGAGGGCGTCGCGAGCAGTACTTC	CASSLGAGGRREQYF
TRBV7-9	TRBD2	TRBJ2-7	.	TGTGCCAGCAGCTCATACCGGACTAGCGGGAGCTACGAGCAGTACTTC	CASSSYRTSGSYEQYF
TRBV5-1	TRBD2	TRBJ2-7	.	TGCGCCAGCAGCTCGGGGGGGGGCATCAGCGTGGGCGAGCAGTACTTC	CASSSGGGISVGEQYF
TRBV23-1	.	TRBJ2-7	once	TGCGCCAGCAGTCAAGGACTCTACGAGCAGTACTTC	CASSQGLYEQYF
TRBV19	TRBD1	TRBJ2-7	.	TGTGCCAGTACCAGGGGGCAGGGCTACGAGCAGTACTTC	CASTRGQGYEQYF
TRBV28	TRBD1	TRBJ1-2	few	TGTGCCAACGCCAGACAGGGGGGTATAGGTGGCTACACCTTC	CANARQGGIGGYTF
TRBV5-1	TRBD2	TRBJ2-2	.	TGCGTCAGCAGCTCCGGGACTAGCGGGAGGAACACCGGGGAGCTGTTTTTT	CVSSSGTSGRNTGELFF
TRBV7-8	.	TRBJ1-2	.	TGTGCCAGCAGCCCCAACCGGGTCGGGAACTATGGCTACACCTTC	CASSPNRVGNYGYTF
TRBV29-1	TRBD2	TRBJ2-7	.	TGCAGCGTTAGGCGGCTAGCGGAATCCTACGAGCAGTACTTC	CSVRRLAESYEQYF
TRBV6-6	TRBD2	TRBJ2-2	few	TGTGCCAGCAATTACCAGGGGCTAGCGGGACCCGGGGAGCTGTTTTTT	CASNYQGLAGPGELFF
TRBV27	.	TRBJ2-7	.	TGTGCCGCATGGGGGAGGGGGGGCTACGAGCAGTACTTC	CAAWGRGGYEQYF
TRBV30	.	TRBJ1-1	.	TGTGCCTGGAGACCCTGGACAGAGAACATGAACACTGAAGCTTTCTTT	CAWRPWTENMNTEAFF
TRBV4-3	.	TRBJ2-2	.	TGCGCCAGCAGCCAACACATCAGGGGGGGCGGGAGGAGCACCGGGGAGCTGTTTTTT	CASSQHIRGGGRSTGELFF
TRBV9	.	TRBJ1-5	.	TGTGCCAGCAGCCCCAACACAAGGGGGCAGCCCCAGCATTTT	CASSPNTRGQPQHF
TRBV5-1	.	TRBJ1-2	.	TGCGCCAGCAGCTTGGTGGGGGAGGGATATGGCTACACCTTC	CASSLVGEGYGYTF
TRBV7-6	.	TRBJ2-5	few	TGTGCCAGCAGCAGGGGGGGGGTCCCAGAGACCCAGTACTTC	CASSRGGVPETQYF
TRBV6-6	.	TRBJ2-5	.	TGTGCCAGCAGGCCCCCCAGGGGCCAAGAGACCCAGTACTTC	CASRPPRGQETQYF
TRBV2	.	TRBJ1-1	.	TGTGCCAGCAGTGGCCTAGGGGGGAACACTGAAGCTTTCTTT	CASSGLGGNTEAFF
TRBV4-2	TRBD2	TRBJ2-1	.	TGTGCCAGCAGCCAAGGCTGGACTAGCGGATCCAATGAGCAGTTCTTC	CASSQGWTSGSNEQFF
TRBV7-2	.	TRBJ2-1	.	TGTGCCAGCAGTCTGAATAGCCCCTCATACAATGAGCAGTTCTTC	CASSLNSPSYNEQFF
TRBV7-3	TRBD1	TRBJ1-5	.	TGTGCCAGCAGCTTAAGGAAACAGGGGTGGGTTCCCCAGCATTTT	CASSLRKQGWVPQHF
TRBV5-1	TRBD2	TRBJ2-3	.	TGCGCCAGCAGCTTGGACGGGAGGATTCCCACAGATACGCAGTATTTT	CASSLDGRIPTDTQYF
TRBV5-4	.	TRBJ2-7	.	TGTGCCAGCAGCTTGGTAGGGGGTACACCCTACGAGCAGTACTTC	CASSLVGGTPYEQYF
TRBV2	.	TRBJ2-7	.	TGTGCCAGCAGCCTGGACTATGAGCAGTACTTC	CASSLDYEQYF
TRBV13	TRBD1	TRBJ1-3	.	TGTGCCAGCAGCTCGACCGGGACAGGGAGAATCGGAAACACCATATATTTT	CASSSTGTGRIGNTIYF
TRBV30	.	TRBJ2-5	.	TGTGCCTGGAGTGTACCTTCCTCTTCAGCGCAAGAGACCCAGTACTTC	CAWSVPSSSAQETQYF